These 29 T cell receptor beta chains originate from one sample sequenced in a study of blood T cells in healthy people across ages. It was with a sample-barcoded 5' primer and a J-beta primer mix that a second PCR of roughly 6 to 12 cycles was run. TCRdb fed the 5' RACE reads into MiXCR, producing one record per CDR3 protein. The sample lists fewer than 600,000 distinct CDR3 sequences, over 25% occurring once. These records were also assigned to another study, of T cells of mothers and their children.

Sequenced sample: blood. The receptors were gathered from a boy younger than 10 in good health.

This rearrangement joins TRBV29-1 to TRBJ1-4; no clear D gene. Looked up from germline, CDR1 is SQVTM and CDR2 is ANQGSEA. The CDR3 sequence is 14 residues long. Trimming took off 4 bases at V and 0 bases at J, with 9 bases between the two ends. The CDR3 nucleotides are TGCAGCGTTGTTCTCCCATCAACTAATGAAAAACTGTTTTTT. As protein: CSVVLPSTNEKLFF.

This clonotype has only a few counts. The genes are TRBV20-1 and TRBJ2-3; tentatively, D is TRBD2 (5 bases). V dropped 6 bases and J dropped 0 bases, with 13 bases sitting between them. Germline V gives CDR1 DFQATT, CDR2 SNEGSKA (reference sequence). The CDR3 loop spans 14 amino acids. The CDR3 region is CSALLGFSTDTQYF. The CDR3 bases are TGCAGTGCCCTACTAGGTTTCAGCACAGATACGCAGTATTTT.

Of note for this clonotype: A read error may account for a junction end that differs from germline. DNA of the CDR3: TGCAGTGCTAGAGATCCGCGGACGACGAACGAGCCCCCGCATTTT. Translated, it gives CSARDPRTTNEPPHF. The rearrangement links TRBV20-1 to TRBJ1-5; D is undetermined. CDR3 length: 15 residues. Germline V gives CDR1 DFQATT, CDR2 SNEGSKA (reference sequence).

The chain joins TRBV27 to TRBJ2-5; a weak D match, TRBD1 (6 bases). This CDR3 comprises 14 residues. Germline lookup yields CDR1 MNHEY and CDR2 SMNVEV (reference sequence). Trimming cost V 8 bases and J 1 base, with 14 bases left between them. This CDR3 is CASPERGSQETQYF. CDR3 bases: TGTGCCAGCCCCGAGAGGGGGTCCCAAGAGACCCAGTACTTC.

The gene calls are TRBV15 and TRBJ2-5; D gene unclear. CDR1 LNHNV and CDR2 YYDKDF come from the germline V gene (reference sequence). This CDR3 has 12 residues. The ends were cut back, 2 bases at V and 4 bases at J, with 5 bases in the middle. The CDR3 loop is CATSRSSETQYF. The CDR3 DNA is TGTGCCACCAGCAGATCTTCAGAGACCCAGTACTTC.

This sequence joins TRBV5-1 and TRBJ2-7, with a weak D call TRBD2 (5 bases). The V end lost 3 bases, the J end lost 2 bases, and 9 bases lay between the germline ends. Germline CDR1 reads SGHRS; CDR2 reads YFSETQ. CDR3 length: 13 residues. The CDR3 DNA follows: TGCGCCAGCAGCTCCGGGATGGCCTACGAGCAGTACTTC. Translation gives CASSSGMAYEQYF.

This clonotype has just one count. The V and J genes are TRBV9 and TRBJ2-2; tentative D call: TRBD2 (5 bases). This CDR3 region has 15 residues. Per germline, CDR1 SGDLS and CDR2 YYNGEE. The V end lost 2 bases, the J end lost 2 bases, and 10 bases lay between the germline ends. The DNA for the CDR3 is TGTGCCAGCAGCGTCCTAGCCGTTAACACCGGGGAGCTGTTTTTT. It is translated as CASSVLAVNTGELFF.

This clonotype was detected only a few times. The chain uses TRBV28 and TRBJ2-1; 10 bases align to TRBD2. Trimming at V came to 5 bases and at J to 7 bases, leaving 20 bases not matched to a gene. The CDR3 has 19 amino acids. CDR1 and CDR2 (germline): MDHEN, SYDVKM. CDR3 residues: CASSVAGGMGLTGENEQFF. The CDR3 DNA reads TGTGCCAGCAGTGTAGCGGGGGGAATGGGGCTAACGGGTGAGAATGAGCAGTTCTTC.

This clonotype turned up a few times. The gene calls are TRBV3-1 and TRBJ2-1; D gene ambiguous. Germline CDR1 reads LGHDT; CDR2 reads YNNKEL (reference sequence). V lost 4 bases and J lost 10, with 11 bases in between. The CDR3 sequence is 12 residues long. The CDR3 coding sequence is TGTGCCAGCAGCCTACACGCACGGGAGCAGTTCTTC. Protein: CASSLHAREQFF.

This chain links TRBV6-1 with TRBJ1-1; no clear D. This CDR3 region has 14 residues. Trimming took off 6 bases at V and 0 bases at J, with 11 bases between the two ends. Looked up from germline, CDR1 is MNHNS and CDR2 is SASEGT. The CDR3 DNA reads as TGTGCCAGCAGGTGGGCAGCGATGAACACTGAAGCTTTCTTT. Its protein is CASRWAAMNTEAFF.

CDR3 residues: CASSLEPGTDTQYF. As DNA, the CDR3 is TGTGCCAGCAGCTTAGAGCCGGGGACAGATACGCAGTATTTT. J is TRBJ2-3 and V is TRBV11-2; D is possibly TRBD2 (5 bases). The CDR3 runs 14 residues. V gave up 0 bases and J gave up 3 bases, with 7 bases separating them. Per germline, CDR1 SGHAT and CDR2 FQNNGV.

V gene TRBV29-1 combines with J gene TRBJ2-2; D remains unclear. The CDR3 is made up of 14 amino acids. CDR1 SQVTM and CDR2 ANQGSEA come from the germline V gene. V was cut by 4 bases and J by 0 bases, with 9 bases left in between. The CDR3 bases are TGCAGCGTTGGTGGGCGTGCGAACACCGGGGAGCTGTTTTTT. This encodes CSVGGRANTGELFF.

The genes are TRBV7-6 and TRBJ2-3, with 9 nucleotides matching TRBD2. CDR1 and CDR2 (germline): SGHVS, FNYEAQ. The CDR3 loop spans 13 amino acids. The trim removed 8 bases at V and 5 bases at J, leaving 5 bases unmatched. The CDR3 nucleotides are TGTGCCAGCGGCAGCGGGAGGCTAGATACGCAGTATTTT. Encoded protein: CASGSGRLDTQYF.

The rearrangement links TRBV7-8 to TRBJ2-1; 9 nucleotides agree with TRBD2. Germline V lookup: CDR1 SGHVS, CDR2 FQNEAQ. The CDR3 is 18 residues long. V was pared by 4 bases and J by 5 bases, with 15 bases of the junction left unmatched. The CDR3 sequence is CASSSHYLERGANNEQFF. The CDR3 nucleotides are TGTGCCAGCAGCTCTCACTATTTGGAGCGGGGGGCAAACAATGAGCAGTTCTTC. Supplemented by reference TRBV7-8 and TRBJ2-1, the full variable domain reads GAGVSQSPRYKVAKRGQDVALRCDPISGHVSLFWYQQALGQGPEFLTYFQNEAQLDKSGLPSDRFFAERPEGSVSTLKIQRTQQEDSAVYLCASSSHYLERGANNEQFFGPGTRLTVL.

The chain joins TRBV12-3 or TRBV12-4 to TRBJ1-2; D gene unclear. Deletions cut 2 bases from V and 1 base from J, with 8 bases between. The CDR3 length is 14 residues. CDR3 DNA: TGTGCCAGCAGTTTAATAGGAGTTAACTATGGCTACACCTTC. Translating gives CASSLIGVNYGYTF.

The genes are TRBV12-3 or TRBV12-4 and TRBJ2-3, with TRBD1 matching 10 bases. This CDR3 has 17 residues. The J segment lost 2 bases and the V segment lost 0 bases, leaving 5 bases of the junction unmatched. CDR3 bases: TGTGCCAGCAGTTTAGCGGGGACAGGGGCGTCCACAGATACGCAGTATTTT. Protein: CASSLAGTGASTDTQYF.

A few counts support this clonotype. The rearrangement uses TRBV7-9 and TRBJ2-1; 13 nucleotides agree with TRBD2. The CDR3 extends over 19 amino acids. Germline CDR1 is SEHNR and CDR2 is FQNEAQ (reference sequence). Trimming removed 0 bases from V and 5 bases from J; junction bases left unmatched: 10. CDR3 sequence: CASSLATLAGGPVHNEQFF. CDR3 DNA sequence: TGTGCCAGCAGCTTAGCAACACTAGCGGGAGGGCCGGTCCACAATGAGCAGTTCTTC.

The chain combines TRBV20-1 with TRBJ1-1; no firm D call. Germline V lookup: CDR1 DFQATT, CDR2 SNEGSKA (reference sequence). The CDR3 is made up of 14 amino acids. With 3 bases removed from V and 6 bases from J, the gap between germline ends came to 17 bases. The CDR3 sequence: CSARPPAEIPEAFF. CDR3 coding DNA: TGCAGTGCTAGGCCCCCCGCGGAAATCCCTGAAGCTTTCTTT.

The chain has TRBV29-1 and TRBJ2-3; possibly TRBD1 or TRBD2 for D (7 bases each). The germline V gene has CDR1 SQVTM and CDR2 ANQGSEA. The V and J ends lost 7 bases and 6 bases respectively, with 20 bases between them. The CDR3 is made up of 14 amino acids. CDR3 protein: CSGIKTGRGDTQYF. In nucleotides, the CDR3 is TGCAGCGGGATTAAGACAGGGAGGGGGGATACGCAGTATTTT.

About this clonotype itself: The junction departs from germline at one end; a sequencing error may be responsible. CDR3 coding DNA: TGTGCCAGCAACTTAGATCCTCCGGTTGAGCAGTTCTTC. Translating it yields CASNLDPPVEQFF. The J gene is TRBJ2-5, the V gene TRBV11-2; D unclear. The tail of the sequence fits TRBJ2-1 better, so the J call may be wrong. The CDR3 contains 13 residues. The germline gives CDR1 SGHAT, CDR2 FQNNGV.

This clonotype occurred many times. The J gene is TRBJ2-7, the V gene TRBV10-2; possibly TRBD1 for D (5 bases). Germline-derived CDR1 and CDR2 are WSHSY and SAAADI. Trimming pared 6 bases from V and 1 base from J, leaving 10 bases between. The CDR3 extends over 13 amino acids. The CDR3 protein is CASRGDSSYEQYF. For the CDR3, the DNA is TGCGCCAGCAGAGGAGACAGTTCCTACGAGCAGTACTTC.

This chain connects TRBV6-2 or TRBV6-3 to TRBJ2-1; D is ambiguous. The J call may be wrong; the DNA end is better matched by TRBJ2-7. Germline assignment: CDR1 MNHEY and CDR2 SVGEGT. The CDR3 is made up of 12 amino acids. The CDR3 sequence: CASSVNVVEQYF. The DNA for the CDR3 is TGTGCCAGCAGCGTTAACGTAGTCGAGCAGTACTTC.

This chain links TRBV18 with TRBJ2-3; D possibly corresponds to TRBD1 (5 bases). The CDR3 contains 14 residues. The V gene's germline CDR1 is KGHSH and CDR2 LQKENI. Trimming removed 4 bases from V and 4 bases from J, with 12 bases in between. CDR3 in DNA: TGTGCCAGCTCACGCGACGCAGGGCCAGATACGCAGTATTTT. Residues: CASSRDAGPDTQYF. Together with reference TRBV18 and TRBJ2-3, the CDR3 gives the full variable domain: NAGVMQNPRHLVRRRGQEARLRCSPMKGHSHVYWYRQLPEEGLKFMVYLQKENIIDESGMPKERFSAEFPKEGPSILRIQQVVRGDSAAYFCASSRDAGPDTQYFGPGTRLTVL.

V usage is TRBV12-3 or TRBV12-4 and J usage is TRBJ2-1; D remains ambiguous. CDR3 length: 11 amino acids. V was cut by 8 bases and J by 8 bases, with 10 bases left in between. The CDR3 sequence is CASSVVYEQFF. Written as DNA, the CDR3 is TGTGCCAGCTCTGTGGTATATGAGCAGTTCTTC.

The chain combines TRBV29-1 with TRBJ2-2, with 11 bases aligning to TRBD1. The CDR3 runs to 17 residues. V trimming: 2 bases; J trimming: 6 bases; junction bases outside the gene matches: 11. CDR1 is SQVTM and CDR2 is ANQGSEA in the germline V gene. CDR3 sequence: CSVELRGDRGSPGELFF. The CDR3 region has the DNA TGCAGCGTTGAACTACGGGGGGACAGGGGGAGTCCCGGGGAGCTGTTTTTT.

This clonotype was recorded at least ten times. The rearrangement uses TRBV7-2 and TRBJ2-6, with D perhaps matching TRBD1 (6 bases). CDR3 size: 16 residues. V was clipped by 3 bases and J by 2 bases, with 11 bases between them. Germline assignment: CDR1 SGHTA and CDR2 FQGNSA. The CDR3 bases are TGTGCCAGCAGCTTGGGGGCAGGCCCTGGGGCCAACGTCCTGACTTTC. It encodes CASSLGAGPGANVLTF.

This chain joins TRBV4-2 and TRBJ2-1; 8 positions agree with TRBD2. The J segment lost 4 bases and the V segment lost 4 bases, leaving 6 bases of the junction unmatched. Germline V gene sequence: CDR1 LGHNA, CDR2 YNFKEQ. This CDR3 has 15 residues. DNA for the CDR3: TGTGCCAGCAGCCCGGAGACTAGCGCATACAATGAGCAGTTCTTC. This translates into CASSPETSAYNEQFF.

DNA of the CDR3: TGCGCCAGCAGCTTGGCGGCAGGGGGACAGACCCAGTACTTC. Its translation is CASSLAAGGQTQYF. This chain connects TRBV5-1 to TRBJ2-5, with 7 bases fitting TRBD1. CDR1 and CDR2 from the germline V gene are SGHRS and YFSETQ. The CDR3 length is 14 residues. J gave up 6 bases and V 0 bases, and 5 bases lay outside the gene matches.

The rearrangement links TRBV10-2 to TRBJ2-5; possibly TRBD1 or TRBD2 for D (5 bases each). This CDR3 region has 16 residues. Germline CDR1 is WSHSY and CDR2 is SAAADI. The ends were cut back, 8 bases at V and 1 base at J, with 20 bases in the middle. Here the CDR3 reads CASQQPGGVSQETQYF. CDR3 coding DNA: TGCGCCAGCCAGCAACCTGGGGGTGTTAGCCAAGAGACCCAGTACTTC.